This is a list of T cell receptor beta chains from one sample in a study of CD8 T cells in ankylosing spondylitis. Using its own MiXCR run on the 5' RACE reads, TCRdb lists one record per CDR3 protein. The sample shows approximately 250,000 distinct CDR3 sequences, under 30% of them seen only once. Sequencing was done on a sample of blood, either unsorted or a sorted T cell fraction (not recorded which). The origin of the receptors is a male donor with ankylosing spondylitis or in good health (not recorded which). CDR3s include the opening cysteine and the closing phenylalanine or tryptophan. The order of the fields is J gene, V gene, CDR3 protein.

J gene: TRBJ2-3
V gene: TRBV20-1
CDR3 protein: CSASPRMPGGWYTQYF

J gene: TRBJ2-7
V gene: TRBV6-5
CDR3 protein: CASSYVWDRGIYEQYF

J gene: TRBJ2-1
V gene: TRBV20-1
CDR3 protein: CSARGSPLISYNEQFF

J gene: TRBJ1-4
V gene: TRBV15
CDR3 protein: CATSRDRLRNEKLFF

J gene: TRBJ2-7
V gene: TRBV7-2
CDR3 protein: CATSHTIFADEQYF

J gene: TRBJ2-3
V gene: TRBV12-3/TRBV12-4
CDR3 protein: CASSPQGRGTDTQYF

J gene: TRBJ2-3
V gene: TRBV6-6
CDR3 protein: CASYSGTDTQYF

J gene: TRBJ2-1
V gene: TRBV20-1
CDR3 protein: CSAQNDIWSPNNNEQFF

J gene: TRBJ1-4
V gene: TRBV12-3/TRBV12-4
CDR3 protein: CASKWAMREKLFF

J gene: TRBJ2-6
V gene: TRBV6-2/TRBV6-3
CDR3 protein: CASSTTQTSGANVLTF

J gene: TRBJ2-1
V gene: TRBV20-1
CDR3 protein: CSARDLGQAYNEQFF

J gene: TRBJ2-5
V gene: TRBV10-3
CDR3 protein: CAISSTETQYF

J gene: TRBJ2-7
V gene: TRBV5-6
CDR3 protein: CASSFLVPGVEQYF

J gene: TRBJ1-6
V gene: TRBV6-5
CDR3 protein: CASRYQGSSYNSPLHF

J gene: TRBJ2-7
V gene: TRBV7-6
CDR3 protein: CASSLEGTEQYF